One sample yielded the 29 T cell receptor beta chains listed below, sequenced in a study of metastatic and nonmetastatic thyroid tumors. Not a single patient had been given any form of treatment at any point before undergoing thyroid surgery. TCRdb reanalyzed the PCR reads with MiXCR. The sample consists of about 16,000 clones, about 23% of them appearing once. Input material: tumor tissue. These TCRs come from a female donor with papillary thyroid cancer or a benign thyroid nodule (not recorded which). Some clones in this sample may be carry-over from other donors' samples.

The V gene is TRBV12-3 or TRBV12-4, the J gene TRBJ2-2, with 7 bases identical to TRBD2. This CDR3 contains 14 residues. The V and J ends lost 7 bases and 4 bases, in that order; junction bases with no gene match: 6. The CDR3 DNA reads TGTGCCAGCACATGGGGGAGGGCCACCGGGGAGCTGTTTTTT. It codes for CASTWGRATGELFF.

The J gene is TRBJ2-1, the V gene TRBV11-3; 7 bases map to TRBD2. Germline assignment: CDR1 SGHNT and CDR2 YENEEA. This CDR3 is built from 13 residues. V was clipped by 5 bases and J by 5 bases; unmatched bases: 3. The DNA of the CDR3 is TGTGCCAGCAGCCCTAGCGGTCACAATGAGCAGTTCTTC. It specifies CASSPSGHNEQFF.

The V gene is TRBV5-8, the J gene TRBJ1-2; unclear D gene. The CDR3 has 16 amino acids. Between the trimmed V and J ends, which lost 0 bases and 1 base, there was a span of 13 bases. Germline-derived CDR1 and CDR2 are SGHTS and YDEGEE. CDR3 sequence (DNA): TGTGCCAGCAGCTTGGCCGAGTGGACTGGTAACTATGGCTACACCTTC. It yields the protein CASSLAEWTGNYGYTF.

The sample holds many counts of this clone. The final CDR3 position lacks the conserved phenylalanine or tryptophan, pointing to a likely read error. Because the CDR3's place on the DNA is in doubt, the DNA is left out and the CDR3 is given as listed by TCRdb. Other nucleotide sequences from this sample produce the same CDR3. The V call is TRBV14, the J call TRBJ2-5; the D call TRBD2 from the table was never checked on the DNA. CDR1 SGHDN and CDR2 FVKESK come from the germline V gene. The CDR3 is 11 amino acids long, termini counted. The chain's CDR3 is CASSQASHGPI.

This clone appeared many times. J is TRBJ2-3 and V is TRBV7-3; 10 positions agree with TRBD2. Germline loops: CDR1 SGHTA, CDR2 FQGTGA. The CDR3 extends over 17 amino acids. V shed 5 bases and J 6 bases; nucleotides not matched to a gene: 14. The CDR3 sequence is CASSLQGSGRGGDTQYF. The CDR3 DNA is TGTGCCAGCAGCCTCCAGGGGAGCGGGAGGGGAGGGGATACGCAGTATTTT. The complete variable domain, with remaining parts taken from reference TRBV7-3 and TRBJ2-3, reads GAGVSQTPSNKVTEKGKYVELRCDPISGHTALYWYRQSLGQGPEFLIYFQGTGAADDSGLPNDRFFAVRPEGSVSTLKIQRTERGDSAVYLCASSLQGSGRGGDTQYFGPGTRLTVL.

By frequency in the sample, this clone is medium-sized. The chain joins TRBV28 to TRBJ1-2; no clear D. CDR1 MDHEN and CDR2 SYDVKM come from the germline V gene. The CDR3 has 12 residues. V was trimmed by 7 bases and J by 4 bases, leaving 10 bases between them. The CDR3: CASTPGSYGYTF. Written as DNA, the CDR3 is TGTGCCAGCACCCCAGGCAGCTATGGCTACACCTTC.

V gene TRBV5-1 combines with J gene TRBJ2-1; D unresolved. V was shortened by 1 base and J by 5 bases, with 4 bases between the two germline ends. The CDR3 contains 12 residues. In germline, CDR1 is SGHRS, CDR2 YFSETQ. This CDR3 is CASSLTDNEQFF. Written as DNA, the CDR3 is TGCGCCAGCAGCTTGACAGACAATGAGCAGTTCTTC.

J is TRBJ2-5 and V is TRBV11-2; no definite D call. V gave up 0 bases and J gave up 5 bases, with 4 bases separating them. Germline values: CDR1 SGHAT, CDR2 FQNNGV. The CDR3 runs to 12 residues. The DNA of the CDR3 is TGTGCCAGCAGCTTAGATTACGAGACCCAGTACTTC. The encoded protein is CASSLDYETQYF.

A word on this clone: It may be a read error: a sequence one base away is much more abundant. The identical CDR3 is also encoded by other nucleotide sequences in the sample. The chain combines TRBV11-2 with TRBJ2-1, with D maybe TRBD2 (6 bases). The V end was cut by 5 bases, the J end by 9 bases, with 26 bases between. The CDR3 is made up of 17 amino acids. Germline assignment: CDR1 SGHAT and CDR2 FQNNGV. The CDR3 DNA sequence: TGTGCCAGCAGCGCCGTCCGGACGAGCGGGTCATTCGGTGAGCAGTTCTTC. Encoded protein: CASSAVRTSGSFGEQFF.

This clone was recorded at least ten times. The genes are TRBV11-1 and TRBJ2-3; unclear D gene. V was cut by 5 bases and J by 0 bases, with 6 bases left in between. CDR3 size: 13 residues. The germline V gene encodes CDR1 SGHAT and CDR2 FQDESV (reference sequence). This chain's CDR3 is CASSHTSTDTQYF. Here the CDR3 DNA reads TGTGCCAGCAGCCATACTAGCACAGATACGCAGTATTTT.

Within the sample, this clone is medium-sized. The J gene is TRBJ1-4, the V gene TRBV28, with D perhaps TRBD1 (5 bases). Germline V CDR1 and CDR2: MDHEN, SYDVKM. With 3 bases removed from V and 8 bases from J, the gap between germline ends came to 13 bases. The CDR3 extends over 14 amino acids. The CDR3 protein is CASSLAGEREKLFF. CDR3 in DNA: TGTGCCAGCAGTTTGGCGGGGGAGAGGGAAAAACTGTTTTTT.

This clone was recorded many times. This sequence joins TRBV28 and TRBJ2-3; 10 nucleotides match TRBD2. This CDR3 has 19 amino acids. The germline gives CDR1 MDHEN, CDR2 SYDVKM. V lost 2 bases to trimming and J lost 0 bases; unmatched junction nucleotides: 11. The DNA of the CDR3 is TGTGCCAGCAGTTTACCTATCCGGACTAGCGGCCTTAGCACAGATACGCAGTATTTT. Translation gives CASSLPIRTSGLSTDTQYF.

By frequency in the sample, this clone is medium-sized. The J gene is TRBJ2-5, the V gene TRBV12-3 or TRBV12-4; 7 bases fit TRBD1. The CDR3 runs to 13 residues. V was clipped by 7 bases and J by 3 bases; unmatched bases: 5. The CDR3 DNA reads as TGTGCCAGCACCTTGGGGACAGAAGAGACCCAGTACTTC. It specifies CASTLGTEETQYF.

This clone has ten or more counts. This chain joins TRBV20-1 and TRBJ2-7; no clear D. Germline CDR1 reads DFQATT; CDR2 reads SNEGSKA (reference sequence). CDR3 length: 12 residues. V shed 6 bases and J shed 2 bases, with 11 bases lying between them. CDR3 bases: TGCAGTGCCACCGAGAGTACCTACGAGCAGTACTTC. As protein: CSATESTYEQYF.

V gene TRBV6-2 or TRBV6-3 combines with J gene TRBJ1-1; D is undetermined. Germline V gene lookup returns CDR1 MNHEY and CDR2 SVGEGT. CDR3 length equals 14 residues. Trimming removed 8 bases from V and 1 base from J, with 14 bases in between. This chain's CDR3 is CASYDGGGNTEAFF. The CDR3 nucleotides read TGTGCCAGCTACGACGGAGGCGGGAACACTGAAGCTTTCTTT.

Concerning this clone: A read error may account for a junction end that differs from germline. The rearrangement uses TRBV24-1 and TRBJ2-2; the D is unclear. The CDR3 is 14 amino acids. Per germline, CDR1 KGHDR and CDR2 SFDVKD. In nucleotides, the CDR3 is TGTGCCACCAGTCATTTGCTAGACACCGGTGAGCTGTTTTTT. Translated: CATSHLLDTGELFF.

Only a few counts were recorded for this clone. The genes are TRBV6-1 and TRBJ1-2; D unresolved. The CDR3 covers 15 residues. Germline values: CDR1 MNHNS, CDR2 SASEGT. The V end was cut by 2 bases, the J end by 0 bases, with 10 bases between. The CDR3 sequence is CASSELAQSNYGYTF. CDR3 nucleotides: TGTGCCAGCAGTGAACTAGCCCAGTCTAACTATGGCTACACCTTC.

There are many counts of this clone. A much larger clone differs by one base, so this may be a read error. The chain is built from TRBV6-1 and TRBJ1-1; no clear D gene. Germline loops: CDR1 MNHNS, CDR2 SASEGT. This CDR3 is 11 amino acids long. The DNA for the CDR3 is TGTGCCAGCAGGACGAGCACTGGAGCTTTCTTT. It yields the protein CASRTSTGAFF.

This clone has more than one count but fewer than ten. The same CDR3 arises from other DNA sequences in this sample as well. In DNA, the CDR3 is TGTGCCAGCAGTTTATCCATCGGTACAGGCCTTGCCGAGACCCAGTACTTC. Its protein product is CASSLSIGTGLAETQYF. The rearrangement joins TRBV28 to TRBJ2-5, with D maybe TRBD1 (5 bases). Trimming took off 1 base at V and 5 bases at J, with 20 bases between the two ends. Germline V CDR1 and CDR2: MDHEN, SYDVKM. The CDR3 has 17 residues.

This clone was observed many times. The rearrangement links TRBV28 to TRBJ2-3, with TRBD2 matching 12 bases. This CDR3 is built from 17 residues. Germline V gene data show CDR1 as MDHEN and CDR2 as SYDVKM. The ends lost 8 bases at V and 4 bases at J; junction bases unmatched: 13. CDR3 bases: TGTGCCAGCCCGCCGATGCTGACTAGCGGGAGACCAGATACGCAGTATTTT. Translation gives CASPPMLTSGRPDTQYF.

Here the CDR3 reads CASSFGPPDIQYF. The CDR3 DNA is TGTGCCAGCAGTTTCGGGCCTCCGGACATTCAGTACTTC. The rearrangement joins TRBV6-5 to TRBJ2-4; the D is unclear. Germline assignment: CDR1 MNHEY and CDR2 SVGAGI. The ends were cut back, 4 bases at V and 8 bases at J, with 12 bases in the middle. The length of the CDR3 is 13 residues.

This clone appeared many times. The rearrangement uses TRBV12-3 or TRBV12-4 and TRBJ1-5, with 8 bases fitting TRBD1. The J segment lost 7 bases and the V segment lost 6 bases, leaving 11 bases of the junction unmatched. This CDR3 comprises 15 residues. The chain's CDR3 is CASSQSGGFGQPQHF. CDR3 nucleotides: TGTGCCAGCAGCCAATCAGGGGGCTTCGGCCAGCCCCAGCATTTT.

With regard to this clone: Mismatch with germline at one junction end may stem from a read error. V and J are TRBV2 and TRBJ2-2; D remains ambiguous. The CDR3 is 15 residues long. CDR1 is SNHLY, CDR2 FYNNEI, per germline. For the CDR3, the DNA is TGTGCCAGCAGTTTAGTGTGGGTGAACACCGGTGAGCTGTTTTTT. Translating gives CASSLVWVNTGELFF.

With regard to this clone: A much larger clone is a single base away; this may be a read error. The chain links TRBV11-2 to TRBJ1-5; possibly TRBD1 for D (6 bases). The CDR3 is 13 residues long. Germline V CDR1 and CDR2: SGHAT, FQNNGV. The DNA for the CDR3 is TGCGCCAGCAGCTTAGGGCAGGGGCGGGCCCATCATTTT. Translating gives CASSLGQGRAHHF.

This clone showed up many times. V and J are TRBV14 and TRBJ2-3, with D unresolved. The CDR3 is 13 residues long. In germline, CDR1 is SGHDN, CDR2 FVKESK. The V and J ends lost 1 base and 7 bases respectively, with 9 bases between them. This CDR3 is CASSQGLINTQYF. CDR3 nucleotides: TGTGCCAGCAGCCAAGGCCTGATTAATACGCAGTATTTT.

Relative to its sample, this clone is medium-sized. The J gene is TRBJ1-3, the V gene TRBV10-1, with 8 bases fitting TRBD1. The germline CDR1 and CDR2 sequences are WNHNN and SYGVQD (reference sequence). V lost 6 bases and J lost 2; bases outside the gene matches: 6. This CDR3 comprises 15 residues. CDR3 sequence (DNA): TGCGCCAGCAGAGGCAGGGGGCAGGCTGGAAACACCATATATTTT. Its protein product is CASRGRGQAGNTIYF.

The chain carries TRBV5-1 and TRBJ1-2; D is possibly TRBD1 (5 bases). The germline V gene has CDR1 SGHRS and CDR2 YFSETQ. The V and J ends lost 0 bases and 3 bases respectively, with 15 bases between them. There are 16 residues in the CDR3. The CDR3 is CASSLAPGNRYYGYTF. As DNA, the CDR3 is TGCGCCAGCAGCTTGGCCCCAGGGAACAGGTACTATGGCTACACCTTC.

This clone was seen many times. J is TRBJ2-1 and V is TRBV4-1, with TRBD2 as a possible D gene (6 bases). Germline CDR1 and CDR2: MGHRA and YSYEKL. CDR3 length equals 16 residues. Deletions cut 1 base from V and 3 bases from J, with 13 bases between. The CDR3 DNA reads as TGCGCCAGCAGCCAAGCTTCGGGAGTACGCTACAATGAGCAGTTCTTC. Translation: CASSQASGVRYNEQFF.

This clone has just a few counts. A much larger clone lies a single base off, so this may be a read error. The identical CDR3 is also encoded by other nucleotide sequences in the sample. CDR3 bases: TGTGCCAGCAGCTTCGTCCCGCTCGAGGGGCCCTACAATGAGCAGTTCTTC. Translating gives CASSFVPLEGPYNEQFF. This sequence joins TRBV11-1 and TRBJ2-1; D tentatively fits TRBD1 or TRBD2 (5 bases each). CDR1 is SGHAT and CDR2 is FQDESV in the germline V gene (reference sequence). The CDR3 consists of 17 residues. Trimming removed 3 bases from V and 2 bases from J, with 17 bases in between. Variable domain in full (rest from reference TRBV11-1 and TRBJ2-1): EAEVAQSPRYKITEKSQAVAFWCDPISGHATLYWYRQILGQGPELLVQFQDESVVDDSQLPKDRFSAERLKGVDSTLKIQPAELGDSAMYLCASSFVPLEGPYNEQFFGPGTRLTVL.